This T cell receptor beta chain was identified in a study of blood T cell repertoires in COVID-19. Trimming stripped 0 bases from V and 3 bases from J, with 12 bases between. Germline values: CDR1 SGHRS, CDR2 YFSETQ. CDR3 length: 16 amino acids. Original data processing: Scientists estimated how many nucleated cells there were by amplifying reference gene primers. This table comes from immunoSEQ multiplex PCR, and its TCRdb copy is limited to in-frame clones, with some not included. V and J calls and clone size follow that table, whereas D and trimming were derived from the DNA. The profile shows approximately 300,000 clones, roughly nine tenths of them singletons.

The sequenced sample consisted of peripheral blood. This sequence joins TRBV5-1 and TRBJ1-4; D unresolved. The TCR was taken from a woman aged 45-60 years who had recovered from COVID-19. The CDR3 loop is CASSLAVGGANEKLFF. Here the CDR3 DNA reads TGCGCCAGCAGCTTGGCGGTTGGAGGAGCTAATGAAAAACTGTTTTTT.